This T cell receptor beta chain was retrieved from a study of T cells in Graves' hyperthyroidism and ophthalmopathy. Researchers took RNA transcripts and amplified the TCR beta CDR3 regions from them. Using the HTBI primer set, a first-round RT-PCR was run on the TCR CDR3. MiXCR, applied by TCRdb to the multiplex PCR reads, yields one record per CDR3 protein. The sample holds a few hundred thousand distinct CDR3 sequences, more than 20% seen once. Patients counted as stable if ophthalmopathy did not develop within 18 months. The CDR3 covers 16 residues. CDR1 DFQATT and CDR2 SNEGSKA come from the germline V gene (reference sequence). V lost 3 bases to trimming and J lost 2 bases, with 17 bases between them.

The source is a man aged 45-65 years with Graves' hyperthyroidism. Sequenced sample: blood. The chain combines TRBV20-1 with TRBJ2-1; D ambiguous. Here the CDR3 DNA reads TGCAGTGCTAGGGACCCCGGGCCTGGGGCCTACAATGAGCAGTTCTTC. This translates into CSARDPGPGAYNEQFF.